These T cell receptor beta chains were read from a single sample in a study of blood T cell repertoires in COVID-19. The table came from immunoSEQ multiplex PCR; TCRdb's copy has only in-frame clones and leaves some out. The sample yields 400,000 or so clones, around nine tenths seen once. Source material: peripheral blood. Receptor source: a man in his late teens or twenties with COVID-19, enrolled during active disease. CDR3s include the opening cysteine and the closing phenylalanine or tryptophan. D genes are given only for firm matches. The listing skips clone size in some rows; elsewhere it reads once, few, many or a size class.

TGTGCCAGCAGCAGACAACGACCCACCATATATTTT,CASSRQRPTIYF,TRBV28,TRBJ1-3,-,-
TGTGCCAGCAGCTTAGTGACAGCTAGCACAGATACGCAGTATTTT,CASSLVTASTDTQYF,TRBV7-3,TRBJ2-3,-,-
TGTGCTAGTGGTTTGGTACGGGGTTTTGGAGGGGACACAGATACGCAGTATTTT,CASGLVRGFGGDTDTQYF,TRBV12-5,TRBJ2-3,-,once
TGTGCCACCAGTGGCCCTGTTGGGGCCGAGCAGTACTTC,CATSGPVGAEQYF,TRBV24-1,TRBJ2-7,-,-
TGTGCCACCAGCAGAGTCGACAGGACTAACTATGGCTACACCTTC,CATSRVDRTNYGYTF,TRBV15,TRBJ1-2,-,-
TGTGCCAGCAGCGACCGGTACAGGGCTAATGAAAAACTGTTTTTT,CASSDRYRANEKLFF,TRBV5-8,TRBJ1-4,-,-
TGTGCCGGACAGGACCCCACAGATACGCAGTATTTT,CAGQDPTDTQYF,TRBV21-1,TRBJ2-3,-,-
TGTGCCAGCAGCCCGAGCCTTCAGGGGTCTGGCTACACCTTC,CASSPSLQGSGYTF,TRBV11-2,TRBJ1-2,-,-
TGTGCCACCTCAGTTAATCAGGGGGAGGATACGCAGTATTTT,CATSVNQGEDTQYF,TRBV27,TRBJ2-3,TRBD1,-
TGTGCCAGCAGTCCCCTCCCCAGCGGGAAAGAGACCCAGTACTTC,CASSPLPSGKETQYF,TRBV27,TRBJ2-5,TRBD2,-
TGCGCCAGCAGAATAACCGGGGAGCTGTTTTTT,CASRITGELFF,TRBV5-1,TRBJ2-2,-,-
TGTGCCAGCAGCAGGGACAGGGGGCGTTTGGAGGCTTTCTTT,CASSRDRGRLEAFF,TRBV7-2,TRBJ1-1,TRBD1,-
TGTGCCATCAGTGAGTCCGACCCTAAACTAGCGGGAGAGGAGACCCAGTACTTC,CAISESDPKLAGEETQYF,TRBV10-3,TRBJ2-5,TRBD2,-
TGCGCCAGCAGCCCCCCGGGAGGGGGATCCTATGGCTACACCTTC,CASSPPGGGSYGYTF,TRBV4-1,TRBJ1-2,-,-
TGTGCCAGTAAGGGAGGGGAGGGGAATTGGAGGGCTGAAGCTTTCTTT,CASKGGEGNWRAEAFF,TRBV19,TRBJ1-1,-,-
TGTGCCAGCAGCCAGACCGGGTGGGCAGCGGAGAGCTCCTACAATGAGCAGTTCTTC,CASSQTGWAAESSYNEQFF,TRBV13,TRBJ2-1,-,-
TGTGCCAGCAGCCAACCGGGACAGGGGACAGGCTACACCTTC,CASSQPGQGTGYTF,TRBV7-8,TRBJ1-2,TRBD1,-
TGTGCCAGCCGGGGCGGGACGAACACCGGGGAGCTGTTTTTT,CASRGGTNTGELFF,TRBV6-5,TRBJ2-2,-,-
TGCGCCAGCAGCTTAACTGACAACTACGAGCAGTACTTC,CASSLTDNYEQYF,TRBV5-1,TRBJ2-7,-,-
TGTGCCAGCAGTCAAGAGGGACAGGGCAACGAGCAGTACTTC,CASSQEGQGNEQYF,TRBV2,TRBJ2-7,TRBD1,-
TGTGCCACCAGTGATTCTTGGGGGGACACCGGGGAGCTGTTTTTT,CATSDSWGDTGELFF,TRBV24-1,TRBJ2-2,-,-
TGCGCCAGCAGCCAGCCGTCAGCGGGAGGAAAAAACGAGCAGTACTTC,CASSQPSAGGKNEQYF,TRBV4-1,TRBJ2-7,TRBD2,-
TGTGCCAGTAGTGCTTTAGCGTCCTACAATGAGCAGTTCTTC,CASSALASYNEQFF,TRBV19,TRBJ2-1,-,once
TGTGCCAGCAGTTCGTCGCTTACTAGCGGTCTATGGGAGGGAGGTCAGTTCTTC,CASSSSLTSGLWEGGQFF,TRBV6-2/TRBV6-3,TRBJ2-1,TRBD2,-
TGTGCCAGCAGCAGGGGTATGCCCACCGGGGAGCTGTTTTTT,CASSRGMPTGELFF,TRBV11-3,TRBJ2-2,-,-
TGTGCCAGCAGCTTAGCGGTCTACGAGCAGTACTTC,CASSLAVYEQYF,TRBV11-2,TRBJ2-7,-,few
TGTGCCAGCAGCTTAGAATATCGCCTAGCGGGAGTAAGAAATGAGCAGTTCTTC,CASSLEYRLAGVRNEQFF,TRBV7-8,TRBJ2-1,TRBD2,once
TGTGCCAGTAGCCCAGGGGGTGGCACTGAAGCTTTCTTT,CASSPGGGTEAFF,TRBV19,TRBJ1-1,TRBD1,-
TGTGCCAGCAGCCAAGGGACAATTTACACCGGGGAGCTGTTTTTT,CASSQGTIYTGELFF,TRBV14,TRBJ2-2,-,-
TGTGCCAGTAGTATTGTGGCAGGGGTCAATACTGAAGCTTTCTTT,CASSIVAGVNTEAFF,TRBV19,TRBJ1-1,-,-
TGTGCCAGCAGCTCACAGGGGGCGGGCACCGGGGAGCTGTTTTTT,CASSSQGAGTGELFF,TRBV7-3,TRBJ2-2,TRBD1,once
TGTGCCAGCAGCTTAAACCAGGGGCAGAATGGCTACACCTTC,CASSLNQGQNGYTF,TRBV7-2,TRBJ1-2,-,-
TGTGCCAGCAGCCGGACAGGGTCAAACACCGGGGAGCTGTTTTTT,CASSRTGSNTGELFF,TRBV7-9,TRBJ2-2,TRBD1,-
TGTGCCAGCAGTTACCGGACTAGGGTCGGAGGCCACGAGCAGTACTTC,CASSYRTRVGGHEQYF,TRBV6-5,TRBJ2-7,TRBD2,-
TGTGCAAGTCGCTTAGCCCGAGAGGGAAATGGCTACACCTTC,CASRLAREGNGYTF,TRBV12-2,TRBJ1-2,-,-
TGCGCCAGCAGTGACCCTGACAGGAGGGAGACCCAGTACTTC,CASSDPDRRETQYF,TRBV10-1,TRBJ2-5,-,-
TGTGCCACCAGTTTCCCAGGAGGACAGGGGGCAAATGAGCAGTTCTTC,CATSFPGGQGANEQFF,TRBV24-1,TRBJ2-1,TRBD1,-
TGTGCCAGCAGCGGGACGCTGGGAGCGGGAGGGCCGGAGAGAGAGACCCAGTACTTC,CASSGTLGAGGPERETQYF,TRBV3-1/TRBV3-2,TRBJ2-5,TRBD2,-
TGTGCCAGCAGCGTAGTGGCGGGGATGGTAGATACGCAGTATTTT,CASSVVAGMVDTQYF,TRBV9,TRBJ2-3,-,-
TGTGCCAGCTCACCTGGGGGGGGATTTTACAATGAGCAGTTCTTC,CASSPGGGFYNEQFF,TRBV18,TRBJ2-1,TRBD2,-